The 13 T cell receptor beta chains below all came from one sample that was sequenced in a study of blood T cell repertoires in COVID-19. This table comes from immunoSEQ multiplex PCR, and its TCRdb copy is limited to in-frame clones, with some not included. The repertoire holds over 120,000 clones, with 60% to 80% as singletons. Sequencing used PBMCs or T cells enriched from blood (not recorded which). All receptors derive from a woman aged 50 to 60 who had recovered from COVID-19.

This clone was counted between two and nine times. The V gene is TRBV6-2 or TRBV6-3, the J gene TRBJ1-3, with unresolved D. Germline CDR1 is MNHEY and CDR2 is SVGEGT. This CDR3 is 14 amino acids long. V lost 1 base and J 1 base, leaving 5 bases between the germline ends. This CDR3 is CASSYLASGNTIYF. CDR3 in DNA: TGTGCCAGCAGTTACTTGGCTTCTGGAAACACCATATATTTT.

Ten or more counts support this clone. The gene calls are TRBV29-1 and TRBJ1-2; D gene uncertain. Germline V gene data show CDR1 as SQVTM and CDR2 as ANQGSEA. The CDR3 has 11 residues. With 8 bases removed from V and 6 bases from J, the gap between germline ends came to 13 bases. The CDR3 spells CSLLRGDGYTF. The CDR3 DNA reads TGCAGCCTTTTGCGTGGTGATGGCTACACCTTC. The full variable domain, with the rest looked up from reference TRBV29-1 and TRBJ1-2, is SAVISQKPSRDICQRGTSLTIQCQVDSQVTMMFWYRQQPGQSLTLIATANQGSEATYESGFVIDKFPISRPNLTFSTLTVSNMSPEDSSIYLCSLLRGDGYTFGSGTRLTVV.

The genes are TRBV6-1 and TRBJ1-6; 7 nucleotides agree with TRBD1. Germline-derived CDR1 and CDR2 are MNHNS and SASEGT. CDR3 length: 16 amino acids. V shed 2 bases, J shed 0 bases, and the junction held 1 base outside the gene matches. The CDR3 loop is CASSERQGSYNSPLHF. The CDR3 DNA is TGTGCCAGCAGTGAAAGACAGGGCTCCTATAATTCACCCCTCCACTTT.

The chain combines TRBV19 with TRBJ1-2, with a possible D match to TRBD1 (5 bases). The ends were cut back, 5 bases at V and 5 bases at J, with 21 bases in the middle. The CDR3 sequence is 16 residues long. CDR1 LNHDA and CDR2 SQIVND come from the germline V gene (reference sequence). This chain's CDR3 is CASSRRTGLGGYGYTF. CDR3 sequence (DNA): TGTGCCAGTAGTCGCAGGACTGGCTTGGGGGGGTATGGCTACACCTTC. The whole variable domain, remainder taken from reference TRBV19 and TRBJ1-2, is DGGITQSPKYLFRKEGQNVTLSCEQNLNHDAMYWYRQDPGQGLRLIYYSQIVNDFQKGDIAEGYSVSREKKESFPLTVTSAQKNPTAFYLCASSRRTGLGGYGYTFGSGTRLTVV.

This chain uses TRBV11-2 with TRBJ1-2, with D possibly being TRBD1 (6 bases). The CDR3 has 15 amino acids. Germline assignment: CDR1 SGHAT and CDR2 FQNNGV. Trimming took off 5 bases at V and 1 base at J, with 14 bases between the two ends. CDR3 sequence: CASSDGQSLNYGYTF. The CDR3 DNA reads as TGTGCCAGCAGCGACGGACAGTCACTTAACTATGGCTACACCTTC.

V gene TRBV5-1 combines with J gene TRBJ1-6, with D possibly being TRBD1 (6 bases). Trimming took 0 bases from V and 0 from J, leaving 10 bases between them. This CDR3 region has 17 residues. The V gene's germline CDR1 is SGHRS and CDR2 YFSETQ. The CDR3 spells CASSLEQGHSYNSPLHF. The DNA for the CDR3 is TGCGCCAGCAGCTTGGAACAGGGTCACTCCTATAATTCACCCCTCCACTTT.

The chain recombines TRBV6-5 with TRBJ2-5; TRBD1 matches 8 bases. This CDR3 region has 13 residues. Germline V gene data show CDR1 as MNHEY and CDR2 as SVGAGI. V shed 2 bases, J shed 6 bases, and the junction held 2 bases outside the gene matches. The CDR3 region is CASSYDRGKTQYF. The CDR3 coding sequence is TGTGCCAGCAGTTACGACAGGGGAAAGACCCAGTACTTC.

On this clone itself: One end of the junction varies from germline; a read error may be responsible. The V and J genes are TRBV2 and TRBJ1-1, with D possibly matching TRBD1 (6 bases). This CDR3 region has 15 residues. Germline V CDR1 and CDR2: SNHLY, FYNNEI. The CDR3 DNA follows: TGTGCCAGCAGGGAAGGGACAAGGCGGAACACTGAAGCTTTCTTT. This sequence encodes CASREGTRRNTEAFF. The full variable domain, its missing parts supplied by reference TRBV2 and TRBJ1-1, is EPEVTQTPSHQVTQMGQEVILRCVPISNHLYFYWYRQILGQKVEFLVSFYNNEISEKSEIFDDQFSVERPDGSNFTLKIRSTKLEDSAMYFCASREGTRRNTEAFFGQGTRLTVV.

The chain has TRBV5-4 and TRBJ2-7, with D tentatively TRBD2 (5 bases). This CDR3 region has 11 residues. The V end lost 2 bases, the J end lost 5 bases, and 5 bases lay between the germline ends. CDR1 is SGHNT, CDR2 YYREEE, per germline (reference sequence). CDR3: CASSFGNEQYF. The CDR3 bases are TGTGCCAGCAGCTTCGGGAACGAGCAGTACTTC.

The chain combines TRBV28 with TRBJ1-6; no definite D call. The V and J ends lost 3 bases and 7 bases respectively, with 16 bases between them. The CDR3 runs to 16 residues. Germline V gene data show CDR1 as MDHEN and CDR2 as SYDVKM. The CDR3 DNA is TGTGCCAGCAGTTTCCGTCGGGGTCCGCAAAATTCACCCCTCCACTTT. Residues: CASSFRRGPQNSPLHF.

The gene calls are TRBV7-2 and TRBJ1-5; the D is unclear. Trimming stripped 1 base from V and 3 bases from J, with 7 bases between. The germline V gene encodes CDR1 SGHTA and CDR2 FQGNSA. The CDR3 totals 14 residues. Here the CDR3 DNA reads TGTGCCAGCAGCTTAGTCCTACTCAATCAGCCCCAGCATTTT. Translated, it gives CASSLVLLNQPQHF.

The chain combines TRBV4-1 with TRBJ1-3; possible D gene TRBD1, 5 bases. Trimming removed 0 bases from V and 0 bases from J, with 15 bases in between. The CDR3 totals 18 residues. CDR1 is MGHRA, CDR2 YSYEKL, per germline. In nucleotides, the CDR3 is TGCGCCAGCAGCCAAGAATGGCAGGGCCACCTCTCTGGAAACACCATATATTTT. Translated, it gives CASSQEWQGHLSGNTIYF.

This clone was found a few times. The V call is TRBV7-9, the J call TRBJ2-7, with 7 bases that match TRBD2. Trimming removed 0 bases from V and 0 bases from J; junction bases left unmatched: 2. Germline assignment: CDR1 SEHNR and CDR2 FQNEAQ (reference sequence). This CDR3 has 15 amino acids. The CDR3 here is CASSLAAGASYEQYF. For the CDR3, the DNA is TGTGCCAGCAGCTTAGCGGCGGGAGCCTCCTACGAGCAGTACTTC. The entire variable domain, with the rest obtained from reference TRBV7-9 and TRBJ2-7, is as follows: DTGVSQNPRHKITKRGQNVTFRCDPISEHNRLYWYRQTLGQGPEFLTYFQNEAQLEKSRLLSDRFSAERPKGSFSTLEIQRTEQGDSAMYLCASSLAAGASYEQYFGPGTRLTVT.